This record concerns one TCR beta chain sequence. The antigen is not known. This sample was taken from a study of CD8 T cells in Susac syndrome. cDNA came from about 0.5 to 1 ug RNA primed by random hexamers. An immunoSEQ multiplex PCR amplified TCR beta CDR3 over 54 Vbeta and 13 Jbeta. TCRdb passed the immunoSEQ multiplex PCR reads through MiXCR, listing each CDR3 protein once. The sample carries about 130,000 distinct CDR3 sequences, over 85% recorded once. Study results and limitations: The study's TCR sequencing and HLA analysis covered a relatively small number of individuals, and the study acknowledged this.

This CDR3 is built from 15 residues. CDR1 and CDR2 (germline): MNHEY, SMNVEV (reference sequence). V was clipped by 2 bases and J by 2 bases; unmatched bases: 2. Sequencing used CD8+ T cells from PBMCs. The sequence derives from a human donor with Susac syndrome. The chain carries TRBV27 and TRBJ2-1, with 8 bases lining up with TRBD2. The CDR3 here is CASSLNSGAYNEQFF. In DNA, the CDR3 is TGTGCCAGCAGTTTAAATAGCGGGGCCTACAATGAGCAGTTCTTC.